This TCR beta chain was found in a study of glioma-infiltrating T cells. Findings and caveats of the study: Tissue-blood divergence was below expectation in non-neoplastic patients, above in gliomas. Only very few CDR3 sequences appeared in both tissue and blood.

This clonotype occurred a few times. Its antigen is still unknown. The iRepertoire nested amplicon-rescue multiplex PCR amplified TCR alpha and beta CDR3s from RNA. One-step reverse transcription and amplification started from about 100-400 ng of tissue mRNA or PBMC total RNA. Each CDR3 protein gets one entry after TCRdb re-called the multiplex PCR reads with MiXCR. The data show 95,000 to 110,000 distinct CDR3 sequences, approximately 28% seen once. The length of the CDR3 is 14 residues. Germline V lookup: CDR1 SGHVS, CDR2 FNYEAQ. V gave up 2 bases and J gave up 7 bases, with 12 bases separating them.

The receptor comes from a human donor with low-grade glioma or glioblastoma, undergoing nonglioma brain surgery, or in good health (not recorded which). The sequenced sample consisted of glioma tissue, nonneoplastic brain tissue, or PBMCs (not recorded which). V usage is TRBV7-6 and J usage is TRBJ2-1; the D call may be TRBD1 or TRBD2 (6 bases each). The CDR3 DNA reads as TGTGCCAGCAGCTTAATGGGGGGCGGGAATGAGCAGTTCTTC. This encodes CASSLMGGGNEQFF.